This T cell receptor (beta chain) was captured by sequencing in a study of T cell responses to AZD1222 COVID-19 vaccine. Study-wide results and caveats: Baseline serology detected seropositivity in only 6 or 7 AZD1222 recipients. Rises in breadth and depth of Spike-specific TCRs came after two AZD1222 doses. The sample set comprised mostly white British donors with more females, and clonal diversity was possibly underestimated.

This table comes from immunoSEQ multiplex PCR, and its TCRdb copy is limited to in-frame clones, with some not included. The repertoire has approximately 170,000 clones, roughly 87% of them found once; the top ten carry 0.95% to 1.1%. This clone was seen a single time. No antigen is known for it. CDR1 LNHDA and CDR2 SQIVND come from the germline V gene (reference sequence). Trimming shortened V by 5 bases and J by 2 bases, and 10 bases separated the two germline ends. The CDR3 sequence is 13 residues long. The sequence came from an adult who received the AZD1222 COVID-19 vaccine. Material: peripheral blood, obtained 28 days after the second AZD1222 dose. V and J are TRBV19 and TRBJ2-7; D gene uncertain. CDR3 DNA: TGTGCCAGTAGTTGGCAGGCAACCTACGAGCAGTACTTC. Translating it yields CASSWQATYEQYF.